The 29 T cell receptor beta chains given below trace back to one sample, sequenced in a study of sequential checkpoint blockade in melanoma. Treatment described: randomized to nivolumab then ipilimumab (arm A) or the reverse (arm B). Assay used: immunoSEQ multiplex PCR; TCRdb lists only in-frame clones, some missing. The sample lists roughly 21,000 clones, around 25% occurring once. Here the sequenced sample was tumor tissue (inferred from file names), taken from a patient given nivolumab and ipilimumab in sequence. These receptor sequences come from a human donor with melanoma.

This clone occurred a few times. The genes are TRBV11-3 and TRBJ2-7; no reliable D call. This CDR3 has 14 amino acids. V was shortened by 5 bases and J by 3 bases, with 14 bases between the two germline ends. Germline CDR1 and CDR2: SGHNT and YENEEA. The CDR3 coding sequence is TGTGCCAGCAGCCCTCGATACCTCAACTACGAGCAGTACTTC. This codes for CASSPRYLNYEQYF.

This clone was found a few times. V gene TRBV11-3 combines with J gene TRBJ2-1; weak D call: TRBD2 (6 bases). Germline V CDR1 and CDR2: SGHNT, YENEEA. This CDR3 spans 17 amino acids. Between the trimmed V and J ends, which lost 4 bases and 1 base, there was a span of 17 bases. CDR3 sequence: CASSSPAEGWSYNEQFF. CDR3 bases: TGTGCCAGCAGCTCCCCCGCGGAGGGGTGGTCCTACAATGAGCAGTTCTTC. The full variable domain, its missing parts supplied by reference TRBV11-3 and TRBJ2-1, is EAGVVQSPRYKIIEKKQPVAFWCNPISGHNTLYWYLQNLGQGPELLIRYENEEAVDDSQLPKDRFSAERLKGVDSTLKIQPAELGDSAVYLCASSSPAEGWSYNEQFFGPGTRLTVL.

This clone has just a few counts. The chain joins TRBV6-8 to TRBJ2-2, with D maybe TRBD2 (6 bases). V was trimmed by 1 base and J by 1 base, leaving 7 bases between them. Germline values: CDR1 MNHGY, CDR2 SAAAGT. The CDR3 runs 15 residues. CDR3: CASSYLGGNTGELFF. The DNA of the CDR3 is TGTGCCAGCAGTTACTTGGGGGGGAACACCGGGGAGCTGTTTTTT.

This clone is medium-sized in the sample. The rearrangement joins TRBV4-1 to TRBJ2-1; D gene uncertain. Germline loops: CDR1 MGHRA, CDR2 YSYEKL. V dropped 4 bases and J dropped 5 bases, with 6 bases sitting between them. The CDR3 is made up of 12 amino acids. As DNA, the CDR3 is TGCGCCAGCAGCCCTACAAACAATGAGCAGTTCTTC. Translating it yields CASSPTNNEQFF.

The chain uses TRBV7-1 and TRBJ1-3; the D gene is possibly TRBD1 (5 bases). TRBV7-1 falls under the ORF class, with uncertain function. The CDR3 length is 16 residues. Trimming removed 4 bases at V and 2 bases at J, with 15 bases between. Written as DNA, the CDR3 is TGTGCCAGCAGCTTATGTGGCGGGGCCACTGGAAACACCATATATTTT. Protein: CASSLCGGATGNTIYF.

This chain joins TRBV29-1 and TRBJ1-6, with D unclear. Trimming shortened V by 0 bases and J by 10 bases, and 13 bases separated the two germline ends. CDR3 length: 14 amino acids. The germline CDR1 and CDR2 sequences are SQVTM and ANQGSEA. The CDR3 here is CSVEDGGSGSPLHF. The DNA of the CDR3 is TGCAGCGTTGAAGATGGAGGGTCGGGGTCACCCCTCCACTTT.

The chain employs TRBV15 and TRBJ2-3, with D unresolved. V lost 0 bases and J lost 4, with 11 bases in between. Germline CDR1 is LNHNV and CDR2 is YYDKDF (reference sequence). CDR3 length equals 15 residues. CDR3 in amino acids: CATSRDGVVADTQYF. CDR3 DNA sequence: TGTGCCACCAGCAGAGATGGGGTAGTCGCAGATACGCAGTATTTT. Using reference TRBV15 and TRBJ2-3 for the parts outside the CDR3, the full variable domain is DAMVIQNPRYQVTQFGKPVTLSCSQTLNHNVMYWYQQKSSQAPKLLFHYYDKDFNNEADTPDNFQSRRPNTSFCFLDIRSPGLGDTAMYLCATSRDGVVADTQYFGPGTRLTVL.

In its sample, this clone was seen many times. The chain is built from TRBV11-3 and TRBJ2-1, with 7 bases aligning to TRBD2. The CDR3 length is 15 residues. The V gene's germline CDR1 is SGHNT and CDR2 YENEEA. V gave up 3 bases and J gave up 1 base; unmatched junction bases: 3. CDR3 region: CASSFAGVSYNEQFF. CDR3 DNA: TGTGCCAGCAGCTTTGCGGGAGTTTCCTACAATGAGCAGTTCTTC.

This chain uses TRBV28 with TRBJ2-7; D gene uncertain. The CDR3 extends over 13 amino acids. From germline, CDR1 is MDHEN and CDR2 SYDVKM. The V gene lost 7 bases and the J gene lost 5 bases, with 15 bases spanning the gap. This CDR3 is CASTILGSHEQYF. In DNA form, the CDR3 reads TGTGCCAGCACCATCCTTGGGTCCCACGAGCAGTACTTC.

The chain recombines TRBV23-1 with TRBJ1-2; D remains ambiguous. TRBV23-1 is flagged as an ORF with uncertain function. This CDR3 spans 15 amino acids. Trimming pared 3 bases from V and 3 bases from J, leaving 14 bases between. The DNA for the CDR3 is TGCGCCAGCAGTCACCCTAGCCAGATCGACTATGGCTACACCTTC. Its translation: CASSHPSQIDYGYTF.

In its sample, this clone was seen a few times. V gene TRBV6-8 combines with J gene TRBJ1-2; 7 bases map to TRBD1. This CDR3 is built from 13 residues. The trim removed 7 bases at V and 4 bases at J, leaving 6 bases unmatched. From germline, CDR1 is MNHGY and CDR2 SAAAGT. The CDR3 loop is CASTLDRTYGYTF. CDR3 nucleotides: TGTGCCAGCACCCTGGACAGGACCTATGGCTACACCTTC.

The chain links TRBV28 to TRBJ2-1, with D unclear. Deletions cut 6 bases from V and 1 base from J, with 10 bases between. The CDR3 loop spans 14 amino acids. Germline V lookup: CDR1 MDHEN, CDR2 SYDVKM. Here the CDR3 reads CASRMGLSYNEQFF. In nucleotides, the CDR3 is TGTGCCAGCAGAATGGGTCTATCCTACAATGAGCAGTTCTTC.

The CDR3 here is CASSRSSGVETQYF. CDR3 bases: TGCGCCAGCAGCCGGTCGTCAGGTGTCGAGACCCAGTACTTC. The V call is TRBV23-1, the J call TRBJ2-5; D ambiguous. TRBV23-1 is annotated as an ORF whose role is uncertain. This CDR3 has 14 residues. Trimming removed 6 bases at V and 5 bases at J, with 16 bases between.

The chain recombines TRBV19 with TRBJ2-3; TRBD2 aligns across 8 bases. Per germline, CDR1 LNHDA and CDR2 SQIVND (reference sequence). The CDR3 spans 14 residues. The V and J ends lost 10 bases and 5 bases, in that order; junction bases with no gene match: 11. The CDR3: CANSTSGWRDTQYF. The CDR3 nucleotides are TGTGCCAACTCTACTAGCGGATGGAGAGATACGCAGTATTTT.

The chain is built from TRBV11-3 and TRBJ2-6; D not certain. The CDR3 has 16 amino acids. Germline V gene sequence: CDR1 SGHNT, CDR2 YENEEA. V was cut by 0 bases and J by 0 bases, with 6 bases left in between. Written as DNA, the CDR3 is TGTGCCAGCAGCTTAGATTTGGTCTCTGGGGCCAACGTCCTGACTTTC. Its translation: CASSLDLVSGANVLTF.

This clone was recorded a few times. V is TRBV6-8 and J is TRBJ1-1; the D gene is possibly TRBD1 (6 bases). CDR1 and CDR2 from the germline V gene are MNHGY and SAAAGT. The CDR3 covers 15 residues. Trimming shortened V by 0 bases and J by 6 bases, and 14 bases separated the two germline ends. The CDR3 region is CASSYSGGLRAEAFF. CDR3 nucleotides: TGTGCCAGCAGTTACTCGGGGGGGCTGAGGGCTGAAGCTTTCTTT.

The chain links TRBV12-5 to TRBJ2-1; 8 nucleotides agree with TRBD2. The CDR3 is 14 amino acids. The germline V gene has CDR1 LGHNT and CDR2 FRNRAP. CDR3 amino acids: CASKREIVRDEQFF. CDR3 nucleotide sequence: TGTGCCAGTAAGCGGGAGATTGTTCGCGATGAGCAGTTCTTC.

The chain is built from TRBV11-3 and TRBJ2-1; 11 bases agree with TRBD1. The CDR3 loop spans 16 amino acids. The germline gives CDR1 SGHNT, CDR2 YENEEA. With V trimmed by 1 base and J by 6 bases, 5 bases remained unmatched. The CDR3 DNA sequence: TGTGCCAGCAGCTTAGTTGGGACAGGGGGTCTCAATGAGCAGTTCTTC. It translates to CASSLVGTGGLNEQFF. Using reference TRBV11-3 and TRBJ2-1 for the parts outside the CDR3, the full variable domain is EAGVVQSPRYKIIEKKQPVAFWCNPISGHNTLYWYLQNLGQGPELLIRYENEEAVDDSQLPKDRFSAERLKGVDSTLKIQPAELGDSAVYLCASSLVGTGGLNEQFFGPGTRLTVL.

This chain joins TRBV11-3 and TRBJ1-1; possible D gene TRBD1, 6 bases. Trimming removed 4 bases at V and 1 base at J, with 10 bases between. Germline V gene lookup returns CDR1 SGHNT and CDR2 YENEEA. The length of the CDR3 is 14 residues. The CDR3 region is CASSSGVGNTEAFF. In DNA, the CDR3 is TGTGCCAGCAGCTCAGGGGTGGGGAACACTGAAGCTTTCTTT.

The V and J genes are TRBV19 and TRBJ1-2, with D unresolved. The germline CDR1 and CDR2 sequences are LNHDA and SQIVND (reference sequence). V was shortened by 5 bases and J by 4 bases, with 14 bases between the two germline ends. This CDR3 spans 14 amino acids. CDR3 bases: TGTGCCAGTAGTCCCTCGTTAGCTAGCTATGGCTACACCTTC. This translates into CASSPSLASYGYTF.

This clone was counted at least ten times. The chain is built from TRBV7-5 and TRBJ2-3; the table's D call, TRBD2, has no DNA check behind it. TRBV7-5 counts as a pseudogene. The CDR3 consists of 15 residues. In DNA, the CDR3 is TGTGCCAGCAGCTTAATCGAGTTTATCACAGATACGCAGTATTTT. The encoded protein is CASSLIEFITDTQYF.

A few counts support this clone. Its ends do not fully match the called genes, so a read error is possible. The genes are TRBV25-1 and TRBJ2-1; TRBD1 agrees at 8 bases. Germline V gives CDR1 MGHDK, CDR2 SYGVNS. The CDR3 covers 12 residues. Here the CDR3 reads CASSESGGVGVF. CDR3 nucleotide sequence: TGTGCCAGCAGTGAATCAGGGGGCGTGGGGGTCTTC. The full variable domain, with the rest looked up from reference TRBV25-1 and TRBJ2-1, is EADIYQTPRYLVIGTGKKITLECSQTMGHDKMYWYQQDPGMELHLIHYSYGVNSTEKGDLSSESTVSRIRTEHFPLTLESARPSHTSQYLCASSESGGVGVFGPGTRLTVL.

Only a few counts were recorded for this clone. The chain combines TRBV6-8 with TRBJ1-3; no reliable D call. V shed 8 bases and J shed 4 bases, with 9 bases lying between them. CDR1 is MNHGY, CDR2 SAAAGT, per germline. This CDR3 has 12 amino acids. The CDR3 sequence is CASGRSGNTIYF. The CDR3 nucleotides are TGTGCCAGCGGACGTAGCGGAAACACCATATATTTT.

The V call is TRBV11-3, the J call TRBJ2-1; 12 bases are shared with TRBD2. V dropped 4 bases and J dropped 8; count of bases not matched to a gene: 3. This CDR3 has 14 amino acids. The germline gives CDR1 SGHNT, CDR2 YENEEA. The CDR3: CASSWTSGADEQFF. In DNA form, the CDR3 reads TGTGCCAGCAGCTGGACTAGCGGGGCTGATGAGCAGTTCTTC. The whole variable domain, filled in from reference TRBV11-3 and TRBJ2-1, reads EAGVVQSPRYKIIEKKQPVAFWCNPISGHNTLYWYLQNLGQGPELLIRYENEEAVDDSQLPKDRFSAERLKGVDSTLKIQPAELGDSAVYLCASSWTSGADEQFFGPGTRLTVL.

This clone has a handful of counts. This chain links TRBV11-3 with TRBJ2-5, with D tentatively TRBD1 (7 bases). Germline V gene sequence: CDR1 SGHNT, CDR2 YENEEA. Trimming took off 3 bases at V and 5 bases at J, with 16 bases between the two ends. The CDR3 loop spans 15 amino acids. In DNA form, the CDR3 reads TGTGCCAGCAGCTTCTCAGGGGGGCCGGGGGAGACCCAGTACTTC. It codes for CASSFSGGPGETQYF.

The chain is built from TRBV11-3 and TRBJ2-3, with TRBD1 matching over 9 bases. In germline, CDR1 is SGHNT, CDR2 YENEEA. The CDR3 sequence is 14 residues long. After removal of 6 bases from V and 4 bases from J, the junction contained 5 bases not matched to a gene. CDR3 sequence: CASRGQGRADTQYF. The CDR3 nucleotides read TGTGCCAGCAGAGGACAGGGGCGGGCAGATACGCAGTATTTT.

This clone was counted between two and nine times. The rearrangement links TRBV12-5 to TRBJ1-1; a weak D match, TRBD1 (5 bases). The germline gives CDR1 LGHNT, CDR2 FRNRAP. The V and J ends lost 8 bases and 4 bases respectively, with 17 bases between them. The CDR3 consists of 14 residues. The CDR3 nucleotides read TGTGCTAGTTCGCCCCATACCGGGGGCACTGAAGCTTTCTTT. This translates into CASSPHTGGTEAFF.

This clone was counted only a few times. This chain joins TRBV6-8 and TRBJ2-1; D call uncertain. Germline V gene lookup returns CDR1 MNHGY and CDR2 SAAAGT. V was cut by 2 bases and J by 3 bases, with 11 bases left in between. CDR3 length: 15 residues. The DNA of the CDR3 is TGTGCCAGCAGTTACGGGGTATCGTACTACAATGAGCAGTTCTTC. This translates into CASSYGVSYYNEQFF.

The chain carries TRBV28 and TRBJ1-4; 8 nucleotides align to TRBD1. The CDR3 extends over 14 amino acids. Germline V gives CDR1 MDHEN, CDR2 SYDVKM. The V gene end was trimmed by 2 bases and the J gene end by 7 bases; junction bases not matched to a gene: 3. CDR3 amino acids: CASSLTGGGEKLFF. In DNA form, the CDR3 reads TGTGCCAGCAGTTTAACAGGGGGAGGTGAAAAACTGTTTTTT.